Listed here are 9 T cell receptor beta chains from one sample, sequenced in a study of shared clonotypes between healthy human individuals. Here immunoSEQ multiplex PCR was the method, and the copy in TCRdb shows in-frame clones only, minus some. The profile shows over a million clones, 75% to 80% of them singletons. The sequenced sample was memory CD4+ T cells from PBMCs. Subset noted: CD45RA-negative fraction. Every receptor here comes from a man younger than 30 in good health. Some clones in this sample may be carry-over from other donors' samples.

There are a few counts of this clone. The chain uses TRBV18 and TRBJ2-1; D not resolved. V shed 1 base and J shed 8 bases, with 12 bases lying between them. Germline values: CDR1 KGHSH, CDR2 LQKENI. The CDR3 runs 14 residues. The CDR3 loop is CASSPRPGHDEQFF. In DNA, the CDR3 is TGTGCCAGCTCACCACGTCCCGGGCACGATGAGCAGTTCTTC. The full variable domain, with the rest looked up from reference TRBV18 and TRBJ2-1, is NAGVMQNPRHLVRRRGQEARLRCSPMKGHSHVYWYRQLPEEGLKFMVYLQKENIIDESGMPKERFSAEFPKEGPSILRIQQVVRGDSAAYFCASSPRPGHDEQFFGPGTRLTVL.

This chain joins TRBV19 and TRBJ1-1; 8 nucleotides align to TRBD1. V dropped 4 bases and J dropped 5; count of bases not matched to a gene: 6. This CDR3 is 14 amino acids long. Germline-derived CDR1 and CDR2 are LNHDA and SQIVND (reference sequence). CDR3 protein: CASSTSGGRTEAFF. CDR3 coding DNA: TGTGCCAGTAGTACCTCAGGGGGCAGGACTGAAGCTTTCTTT.

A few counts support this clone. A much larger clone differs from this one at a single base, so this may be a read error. The CDR3 DNA reads as TGTGCCAGCCAAATAGCGGGAGGGTCCTACGAGCAGTACTTC. This translates into CASQIAGGSYEQYF. The V call is TRBV5-4, the J call TRBJ2-7; 11 nucleotides line up with TRBD2. CDR1 SGHNT and CDR2 YYREEE come from the germline V gene (reference sequence). The CDR3 totals 14 residues. Losses at the gene ends were 7 bases for V and 1 base for J; bases not matched to a gene: 4.

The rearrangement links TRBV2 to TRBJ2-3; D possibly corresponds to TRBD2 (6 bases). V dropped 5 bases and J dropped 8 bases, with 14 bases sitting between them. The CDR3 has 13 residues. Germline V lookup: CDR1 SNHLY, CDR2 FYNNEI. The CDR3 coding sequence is TGTGCCAGCAGTTTATCTGCGGAGGGTACGCAGTATTTT. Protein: CASSLSAEGTQYF.

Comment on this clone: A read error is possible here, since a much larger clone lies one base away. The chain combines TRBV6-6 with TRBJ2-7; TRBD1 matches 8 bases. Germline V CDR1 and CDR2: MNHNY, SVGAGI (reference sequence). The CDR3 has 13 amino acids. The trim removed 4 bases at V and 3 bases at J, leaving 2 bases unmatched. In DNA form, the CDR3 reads TGTGCCAGCAGTTCGGGACAGGACTACGAGCAGTACTTC. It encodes CASSSGQDYEQYF.

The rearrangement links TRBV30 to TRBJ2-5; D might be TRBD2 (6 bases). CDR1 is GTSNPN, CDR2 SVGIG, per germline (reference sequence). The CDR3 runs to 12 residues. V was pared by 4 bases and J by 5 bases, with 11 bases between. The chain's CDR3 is CAWNGLRETQYF. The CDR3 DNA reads TGTGCCTGGAACGGACTACGGGAGACCCAGTACTTC.

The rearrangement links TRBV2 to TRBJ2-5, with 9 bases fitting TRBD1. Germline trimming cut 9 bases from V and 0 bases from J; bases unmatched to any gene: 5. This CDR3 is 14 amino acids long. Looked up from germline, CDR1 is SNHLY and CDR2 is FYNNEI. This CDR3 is CARRDRVNQETQYF. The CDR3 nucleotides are TGTGCCAGGCGGGACAGGGTTAACCAAGAGACCCAGTACTTC.

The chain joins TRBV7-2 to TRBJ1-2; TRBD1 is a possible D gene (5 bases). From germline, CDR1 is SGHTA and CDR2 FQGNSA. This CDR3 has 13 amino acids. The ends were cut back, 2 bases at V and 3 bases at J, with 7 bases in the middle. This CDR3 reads CASSLIRDYGYTF. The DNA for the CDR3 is TGTGCCAGCAGCTTAATCAGGGACTATGGCTACACCTTC. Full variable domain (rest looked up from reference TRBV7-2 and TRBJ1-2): GAGVSQSPSNKVTEKGKDVELRCDPISGHTALYWYRQSLGQGLEFLIYFQGNSAPDKSGLPSDRFSAERTGGSVSTLTIQRTQQEDSAVYLCASSLIRDYGYTFGSGTRLTVV.

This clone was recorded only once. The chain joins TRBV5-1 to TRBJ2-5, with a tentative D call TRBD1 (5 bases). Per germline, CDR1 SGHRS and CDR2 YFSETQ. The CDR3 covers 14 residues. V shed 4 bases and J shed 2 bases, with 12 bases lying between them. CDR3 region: CASSPPRAQETQYF. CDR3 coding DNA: TGCGCCAGCAGCCCCCCCAGGGCTCAAGAGACCCAGTACTTC.